This note documents a single T cell receptor (beta chain) sequence. As handled by the study authors: Amplification from reference gene primers served as the basis for estimated nucleated cell counts. Profiled with immunoSEQ multiplex PCR; TCRdb holds only in-frame clones, not every one. From that table come the V and J calls and clone size; the DNA was used to work out D and trimming. The table shows more than 85,000 clones, with approximately 82% occurring only once. This sample was taken from a study of blood T cell repertoires in COVID-19. For the study at large: Samples taken during acute and convalescent COVID-19 were collected in the United States, Italy and Spain. Sample material is recorded as cDNA or gDNA derived from T cells, B-cell-depleted T cells, or PBMCs.

This CDR3 is built from 14 residues. The germline V gene has CDR1 MNHEY and CDR2 SMNVEV (reference sequence). Trimming took 6 bases from V and 0 from J; bases not matched to a gene: 3. The TCR was taken from a woman of 80 years or more with acute or convalescent COVID-19. The chain has TRBV27 and TRBJ2-3, with 7 bases fitting TRBD2. The source material was peripheral blood. CDR3 in DNA: TGTGCCAGCAGGCCTAGCGGTAGCACAGATACGCAGTATTTT. It yields the protein CASRPSGSTDTQYF.